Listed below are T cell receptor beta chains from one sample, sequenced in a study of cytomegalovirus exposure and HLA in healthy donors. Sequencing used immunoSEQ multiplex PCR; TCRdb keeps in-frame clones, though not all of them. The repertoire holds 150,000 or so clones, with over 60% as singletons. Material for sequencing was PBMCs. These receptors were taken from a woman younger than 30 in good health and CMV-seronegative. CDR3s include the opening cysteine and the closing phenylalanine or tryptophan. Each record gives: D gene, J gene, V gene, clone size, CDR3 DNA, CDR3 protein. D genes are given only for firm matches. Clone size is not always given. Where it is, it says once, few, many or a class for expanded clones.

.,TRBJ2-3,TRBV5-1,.,TGCGCCAGCAGCTTGGTACAGAGCACAGATACGCAGTATTTT,CASSLVQSTDTQYF
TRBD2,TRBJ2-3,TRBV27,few,TGTGCCAGCAGTCCGTTGGGAGCGGGAGGTGGTAATACGCAGTATTTT,CASSPLGAGGGNTQYF
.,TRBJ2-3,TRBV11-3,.,TGTGCCAGCAGCCCCCCAGCGGGCCCCCGGGATACGCAGTATTTT,CASSPPAGPRDTQYF
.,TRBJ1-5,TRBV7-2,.,TGTGCCAGCAGCTTGAACGGGGGCAATCAGCCCCAGCATTTT,CASSLNGGNQPQHF
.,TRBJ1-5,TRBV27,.,TGTGCCAGCAGTTTAGGGAGCGGGCAGCCCCAGCATTTT,CASSLGSGQPQHF
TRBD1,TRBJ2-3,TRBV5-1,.,TGCGCCAGCAGGGCCCCTGGGACAGGACCTAGCACAGATACGCAGTATTTT,CASRAPGTGPSTDTQYF
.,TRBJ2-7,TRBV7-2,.,TGTGCCAGCAGCTTAGGGGAGTCCTACGAGCAGTACTTC,CASSLGESYEQYF
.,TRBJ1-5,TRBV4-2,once,TGTGCCAGCAGCCAAATGGGCCAGCCCCAGCATTTT,CASSQMGQPQHF
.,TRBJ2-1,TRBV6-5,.,TGTGCCAGCAGCCTCGGACAGTTATACAATGAGCAGTTCTTC,CASSLGQLYNEQFF
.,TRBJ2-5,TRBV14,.,TGTGCCAGCAGCCAAGATATTGCCCGCCAGAGGGAGACCCAGTACTTC,CASSQDIARQRETQYF
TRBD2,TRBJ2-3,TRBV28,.,TGTGCCAGCAGTCCGGCTAGCGGGGGAGGCACAGATACGCAGTATTTT,CASSPASGGGTDTQYF
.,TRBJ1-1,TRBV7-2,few,TGTGCCAGCAGCCCCCGCAGGAGGTGGGACACTGAAGCTTTCTTT,CASSPRRRWDTEAFF
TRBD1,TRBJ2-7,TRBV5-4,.,TGTGCCAGCAGCTTCCGACAGGGGATCTCCTACGAGCAGTACTTC,CASSFRQGISYEQYF
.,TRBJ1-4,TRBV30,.,TGTGCCTGGAGCGGTACATCGGGGATGGGTGAAAAACTGTTTTTT,CAWSGTSGMGEKLFF
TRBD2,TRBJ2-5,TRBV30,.,TGTGCCTGGAGTGTAATCGTGGACACTGCGGGGGGGGAGACCCAGTACTTC,CAWSVIVDTAGGETQYF
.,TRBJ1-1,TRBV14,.,TGTGCCAGCAGCCTTTTGGTTACAATGGACACTGAAGCTTTCTTT,CASSLLVTMDTEAFF
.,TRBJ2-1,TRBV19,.,TGTGCCAGTAGCTTCTCCTACAATGAGCAGTTCTTC,CASSFSYNEQFF
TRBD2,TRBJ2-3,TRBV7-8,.,TGTGCCAGCAGCTCGAGCCCCCCGGGACTAGCGGGAGGGCGAGATACGCAGTATTTT,CASSSSPPGLAGGRDTQYF
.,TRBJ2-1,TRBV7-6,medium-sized,TGTGCCAGCAGCCCTTGGACTACTACACGGTGGGAGCAGTTCTTC,CASSPWTTTRWEQFF
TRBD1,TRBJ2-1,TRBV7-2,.,TGTGCCAGCAGCTGGGACAGGGGTTACAATGAGCAGTTCTTC,CASSWDRGYNEQFF
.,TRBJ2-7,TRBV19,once,TGTGCCAGTAGTATAGGAAACAGGCTGAGCTCCTACGAGCAGTACTTC,CASSIGNRLSSYEQYF
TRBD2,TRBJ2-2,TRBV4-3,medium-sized,TGCGCCAGCAGCCAAGATCGGGGGGGATCCGGGGAGCTGTTTTTT,CASSQDRGGSGELFF
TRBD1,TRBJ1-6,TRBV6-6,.,TGTGCCAGCACTAGACAGGGGGCAAATAATTCACCCCTCCACTTT,CASTRQGANNSPLHF
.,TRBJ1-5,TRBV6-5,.,TGTGCCAGCAGGGGCGTCCAGGGCAATCAGCCCCAGCATTTT,CASRGVQGNQPQHF
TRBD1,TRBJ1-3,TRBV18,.,TGTGCCAGCTCACCTACTACAGGGGCGGCTGGAAACACCATATATTTT,CASSPTTGAAGNTIYF
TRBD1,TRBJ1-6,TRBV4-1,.,TGCGCCAGCAGCCAAGCTCTCCGGGACAGCTATTCACCCCTCCACTTT,CASSQALRDSYSPLHF
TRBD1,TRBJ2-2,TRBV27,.,TGTGCCAGCAGTTTATCCCAGCGACAGGGGGTCTACACCGGGGAGCTGTTTTTT,CASSLSQRQGVYTGELFF
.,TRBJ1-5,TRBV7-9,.,TGTGCCAGCAGCTTAGACAGGTTTGATCAGCCCCAGCATTTT,CASSLDRFDQPQHF
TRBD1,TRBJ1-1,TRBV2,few,TGTGCCAGCGGGGGACAGGGTATCATGAACACTGAAGCTTTCTTT,CASGGQGIMNTEAFF
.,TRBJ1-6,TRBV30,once,TGTGCCTCCGCCGCGGTCACTGGTTCACCCCTCCACTTT,CASAAVTGSPLHF
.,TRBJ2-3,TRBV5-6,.,TGTGCCAGCAGCTTTCGCGGTGGTGCAGATACGCAGTATTTT,CASSFRGGADTQYF
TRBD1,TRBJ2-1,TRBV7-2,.,TGTGCCAGCAGCCCCGGGACAGGGGGCTACAATGAGCAGTTCTTC,CASSPGTGGYNEQFF
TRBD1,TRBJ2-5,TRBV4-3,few,TGCGCCAGCAGCCAAGATAGAGAGGGGGCGTTTAAGTACTTC,CASSQDREGAFKYF
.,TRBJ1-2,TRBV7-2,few,TGTGCCAGCAGCTTGGCGGGGGAGGGCGGCTACACCTTC,CASSLAGEGGYTF
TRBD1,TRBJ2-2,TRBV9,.,TGTGCCAGCAGCCCAAGGGACAGGCCCACCGGGGAGCTGTTTTTT,CASSPRDRPTGELFF
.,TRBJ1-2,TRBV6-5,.,TGTGCCAGCATGCAGGGAATGGGCTACACCTTC,CASMQGMGYTF
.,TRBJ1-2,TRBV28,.,TGTGCCTCCGGAGCAGCTTCTAACTATGGCTACACCTTC,CASGAASNYGYTF
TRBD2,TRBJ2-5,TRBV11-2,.,TGTGCCAGCAGCTCGAATAGCGGGAGCCAAGAGACCCAGTACTTC,CASSSNSGSQETQYF
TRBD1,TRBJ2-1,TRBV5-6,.,TGTGCCAGCAGCTTGGACAGGGGGCGACCCTCCTACAATGAGCAGTTCTTC,CASSLDRGRPSYNEQFF
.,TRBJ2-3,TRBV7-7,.,TGTGCCAGCAGCTTAGGCGGCGGTAGGGGCTCCGATACGCAGTATTTT,CASSLGGGRGSDTQYF
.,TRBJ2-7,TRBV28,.,TGTGCCAGCAGCTTGCGGGGTTGGGAGCAGTACTTC,CASSLRGWEQYF
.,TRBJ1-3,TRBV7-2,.,TGTGCCAGCAGCTTAGCGGCCAACTCTGGAAACACCATATATTTT,CASSLAANSGNTIYF
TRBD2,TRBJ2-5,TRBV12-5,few,TGTGCTAGTGGCCCCGGACTAGCGGGAAAAGAGACCCAGTACTTC,CASGPGLAGKETQYF
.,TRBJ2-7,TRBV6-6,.,TGTGCCAGCAGTTACTCGTGGGGGCCCTCCTACGAGCAGTACTTC,CASSYSWGPSYEQYF
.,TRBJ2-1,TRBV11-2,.,TGTGCCAGCAGCCCGGGTGGCAATGAGCAGTTCTTC,CASSPGGNEQFF
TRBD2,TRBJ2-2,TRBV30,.,TGTGCCTGGAATTTGGCGGGAGATCTGTTTTTT,CAWNLAGDLFF